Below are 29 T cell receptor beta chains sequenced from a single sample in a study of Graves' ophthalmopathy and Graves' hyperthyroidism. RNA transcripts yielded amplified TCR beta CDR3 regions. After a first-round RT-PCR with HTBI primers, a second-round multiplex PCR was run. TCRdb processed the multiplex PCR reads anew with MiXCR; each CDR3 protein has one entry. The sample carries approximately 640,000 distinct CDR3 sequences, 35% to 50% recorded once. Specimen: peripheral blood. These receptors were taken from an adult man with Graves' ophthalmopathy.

CDR3 region: CSARDHSLSNQPQHF. In DNA, the CDR3 is TGCAGTGCTAGAGATCACAGCCTTAGCAATCAGCCCCAGCATTTT. The chain recombines TRBV20-1 with TRBJ1-5; D unclear. There are 15 residues in the CDR3. Deletions cut 0 bases from V and 0 bases from J, with 9 bases between. The germline CDR1 and CDR2 sequences are DFQATT and SNEGSKA (reference sequence).

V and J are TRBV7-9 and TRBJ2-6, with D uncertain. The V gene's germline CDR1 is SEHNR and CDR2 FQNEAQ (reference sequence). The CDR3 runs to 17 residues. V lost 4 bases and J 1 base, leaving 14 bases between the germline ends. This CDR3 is CASSSPRPRSGANVLTF. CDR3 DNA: TGTGCCAGCAGCTCCCCCCGGCCTAGATCTGGGGCCAACGTCCTGACTTTC.

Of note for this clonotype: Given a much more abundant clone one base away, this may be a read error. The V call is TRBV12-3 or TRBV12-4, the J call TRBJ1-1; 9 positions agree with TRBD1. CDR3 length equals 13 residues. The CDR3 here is CASSHRDRAEASF. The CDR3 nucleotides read TGTGCCAGCAGCCACCGGGACAGGGCTGAAGCTTCCTTT.

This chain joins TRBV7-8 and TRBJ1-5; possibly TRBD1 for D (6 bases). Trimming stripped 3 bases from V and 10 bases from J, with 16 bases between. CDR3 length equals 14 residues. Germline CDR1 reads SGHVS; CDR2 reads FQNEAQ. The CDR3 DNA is TGTGCCAGCAGCTTCCGCGGGGGGGCCAGACCCCAGCATTTT. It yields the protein CASSFRGGARPQHF.

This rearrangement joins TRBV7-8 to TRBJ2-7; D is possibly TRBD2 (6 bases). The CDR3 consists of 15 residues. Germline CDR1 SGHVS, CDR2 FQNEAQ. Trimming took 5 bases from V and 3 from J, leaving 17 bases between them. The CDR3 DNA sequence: TGTGCCAGCAGCGGGGGGTGGGGCGGCAACTACGAGCAGTACTTC. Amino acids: CASSGGWGGNYEQYF.

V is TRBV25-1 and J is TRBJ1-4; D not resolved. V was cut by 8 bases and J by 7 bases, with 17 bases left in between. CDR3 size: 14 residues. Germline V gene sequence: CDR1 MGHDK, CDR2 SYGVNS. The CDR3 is CASSPALGGEKLFF. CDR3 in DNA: TGTGCCAGCTCACCGGCGCTCGGCGGTGAAAAACTGTTTTTT.

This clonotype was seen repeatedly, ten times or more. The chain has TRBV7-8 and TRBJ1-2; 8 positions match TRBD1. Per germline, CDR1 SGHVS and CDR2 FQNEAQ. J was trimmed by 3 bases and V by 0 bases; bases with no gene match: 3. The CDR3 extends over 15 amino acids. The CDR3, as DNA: TGTGCCAGCAGCTTAGCTGACAGGGGATACTATGGCTACACCTTC. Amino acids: CASSLADRGYYGYTF.

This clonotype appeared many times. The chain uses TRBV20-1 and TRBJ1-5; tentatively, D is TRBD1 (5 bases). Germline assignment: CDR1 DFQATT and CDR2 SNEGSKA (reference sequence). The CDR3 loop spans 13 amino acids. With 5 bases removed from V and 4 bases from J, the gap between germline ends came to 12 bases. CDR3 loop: CSAAGFGNQPQHF. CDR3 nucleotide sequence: TGCAGTGCTGCAGGGTTCGGTAATCAGCCCCAGCATTTT.

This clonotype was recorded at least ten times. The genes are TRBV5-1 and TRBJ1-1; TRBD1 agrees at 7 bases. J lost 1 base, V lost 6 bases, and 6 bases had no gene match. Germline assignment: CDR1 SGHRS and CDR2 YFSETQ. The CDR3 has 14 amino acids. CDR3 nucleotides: TGCGCCAGCACCCCACGGACAGGGAACACTGAAGCTTTCTTT. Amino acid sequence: CASTPRTGNTEAFF. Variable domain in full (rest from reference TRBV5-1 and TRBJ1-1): KAGVTQTPRYLIKTRGQQVTLSCSPISGHRSVSWYQQTPGQGLQFLFEYFSETQRNKGNFPGRFSGRQFSNSRSEMNVSTLELGDSALYLCASTPRTGNTEAFFGQGTRLTVV.

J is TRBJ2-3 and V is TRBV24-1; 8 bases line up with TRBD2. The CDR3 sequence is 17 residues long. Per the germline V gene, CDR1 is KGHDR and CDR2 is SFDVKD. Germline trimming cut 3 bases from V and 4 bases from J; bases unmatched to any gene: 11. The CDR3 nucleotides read TGTGCCACCAGTGATCCGAGCGGGAGCGGGTGGGCAGATACGCAGTATTTT. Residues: CATSDPSGSGWADTQYF.

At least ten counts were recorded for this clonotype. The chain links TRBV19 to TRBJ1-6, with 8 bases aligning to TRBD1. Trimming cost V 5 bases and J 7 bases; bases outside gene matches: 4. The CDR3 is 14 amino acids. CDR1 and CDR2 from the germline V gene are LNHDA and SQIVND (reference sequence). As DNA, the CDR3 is TGTGCCAGTAGTTCACGGACAGGGAATTCACCCCTCCACTTT. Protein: CASSSRTGNSPLHF. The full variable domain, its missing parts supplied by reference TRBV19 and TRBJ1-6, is DGGITQSPKYLFRKEGQNVTLSCEQNLNHDAMYWYRQDPGQGLRLIYYSQIVNDFQKGDIAEGYSVSREKKESFPLTVTSAQKNPTAFYLCASSSRTGNSPLHFGNGTRLTVT.

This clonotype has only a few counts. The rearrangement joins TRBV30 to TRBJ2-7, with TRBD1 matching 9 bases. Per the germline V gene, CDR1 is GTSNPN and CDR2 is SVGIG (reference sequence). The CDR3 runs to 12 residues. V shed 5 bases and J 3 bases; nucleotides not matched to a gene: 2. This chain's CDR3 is CAWDRGSYEQYF. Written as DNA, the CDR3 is TGTGCCTGGGACAGGGGGAGCTACGAGCAGTACTTC.

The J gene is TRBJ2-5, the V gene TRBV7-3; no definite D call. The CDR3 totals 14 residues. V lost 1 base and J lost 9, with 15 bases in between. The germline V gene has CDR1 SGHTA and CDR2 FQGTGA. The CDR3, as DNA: TGTGCCAGCAGCTTAAGGGCACAAAATCAGCCCCAGTACTTC. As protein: CASSLRAQNQPQYF.

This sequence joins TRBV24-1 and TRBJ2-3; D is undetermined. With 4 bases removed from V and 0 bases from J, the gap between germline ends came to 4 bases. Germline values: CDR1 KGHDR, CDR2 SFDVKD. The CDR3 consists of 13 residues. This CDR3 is CATSEDSTDTQYF. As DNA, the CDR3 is TGTGCCACCAGTGAAGACAGCACAGATACGCAGTATTTT.

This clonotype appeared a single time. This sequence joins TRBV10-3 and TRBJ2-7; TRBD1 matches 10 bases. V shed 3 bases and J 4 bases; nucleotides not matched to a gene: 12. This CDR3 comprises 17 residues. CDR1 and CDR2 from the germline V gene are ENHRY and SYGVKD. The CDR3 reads CAISDYAGRDRGYEQYF. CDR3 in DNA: TGTGCCATCAGTGATTATGCGGGTCGGGACAGGGGTTACGAGCAGTACTTC.

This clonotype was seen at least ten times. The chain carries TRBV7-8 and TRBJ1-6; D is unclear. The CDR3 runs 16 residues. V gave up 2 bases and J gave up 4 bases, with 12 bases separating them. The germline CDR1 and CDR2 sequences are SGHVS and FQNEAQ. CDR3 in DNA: TGTGCCAGCAGCTTACGAGCCGCTCCTTATAATTCACCCCTCCACTTT. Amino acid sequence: CASSLRAAPYNSPLHF.

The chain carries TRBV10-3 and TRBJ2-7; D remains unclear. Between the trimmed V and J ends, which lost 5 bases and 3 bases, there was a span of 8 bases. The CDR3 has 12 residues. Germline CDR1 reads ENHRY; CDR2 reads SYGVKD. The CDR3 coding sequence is TGTGCCATCAGTTCGGACGACTACGAGCAGTACTTC. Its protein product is CAISSDDYEQYF.

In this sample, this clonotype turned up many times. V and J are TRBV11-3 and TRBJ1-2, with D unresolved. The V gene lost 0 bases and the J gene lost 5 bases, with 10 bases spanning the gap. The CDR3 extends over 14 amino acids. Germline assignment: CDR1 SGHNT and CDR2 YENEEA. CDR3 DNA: TGTGCCAGCAGCTTAGATGTGGCGGGGTATGGCTACACCTTC. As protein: CASSLDVAGYGYTF.

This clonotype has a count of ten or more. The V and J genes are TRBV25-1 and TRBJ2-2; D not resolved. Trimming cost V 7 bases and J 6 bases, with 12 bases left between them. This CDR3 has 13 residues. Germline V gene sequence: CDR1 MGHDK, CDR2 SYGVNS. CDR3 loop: CASKESVAGELFF. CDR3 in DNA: TGTGCCAGCAAGGAGTCGGTAGCCGGGGAGCTGTTTTTT.

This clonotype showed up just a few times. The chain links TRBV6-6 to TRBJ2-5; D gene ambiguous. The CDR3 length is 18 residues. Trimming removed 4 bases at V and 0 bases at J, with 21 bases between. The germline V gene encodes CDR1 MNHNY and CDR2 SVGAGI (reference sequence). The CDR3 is CASSLSPPQAGYQETQYF. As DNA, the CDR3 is TGTGCCAGCAGTTTGTCACCCCCCCAGGCCGGGTACCAAGAGACCCAGTACTTC.

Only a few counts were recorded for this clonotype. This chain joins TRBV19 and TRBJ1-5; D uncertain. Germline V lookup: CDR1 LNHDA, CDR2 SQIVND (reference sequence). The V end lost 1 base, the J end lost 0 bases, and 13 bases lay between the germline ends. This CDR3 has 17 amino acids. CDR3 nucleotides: TGTGCCAGTAGTATAGGAGGCACGTCGAATAGCAATCAGCCCCAGCATTTT. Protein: CASSIGGTSNSNQPQHF. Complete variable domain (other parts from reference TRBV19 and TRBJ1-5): DGGITQSPKYLFRKEGQNVTLSCEQNLNHDAMYWYRQDPGQGLRLIYYSQIVNDFQKGDIAEGYSVSREKKESFPLTVTSAQKNPTAFYLCASSIGGTSNSNQPQHFGDGTRLSIL.

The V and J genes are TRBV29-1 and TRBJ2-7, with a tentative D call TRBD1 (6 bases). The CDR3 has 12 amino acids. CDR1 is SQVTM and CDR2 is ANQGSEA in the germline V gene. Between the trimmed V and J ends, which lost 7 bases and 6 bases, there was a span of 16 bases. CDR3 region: CSGKGVAGEQYF. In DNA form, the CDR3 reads TGCAGCGGGAAGGGGGTGGCTGGCGAGCAGTACTTC.

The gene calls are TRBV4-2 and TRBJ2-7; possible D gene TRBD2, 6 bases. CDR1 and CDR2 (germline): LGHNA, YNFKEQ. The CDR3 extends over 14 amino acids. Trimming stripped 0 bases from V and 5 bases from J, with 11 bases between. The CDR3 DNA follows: TGTGCCAGCAGCCAAGATTCGGGACTTGACGAGCAGTACTTC. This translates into CASSQDSGLDEQYF.

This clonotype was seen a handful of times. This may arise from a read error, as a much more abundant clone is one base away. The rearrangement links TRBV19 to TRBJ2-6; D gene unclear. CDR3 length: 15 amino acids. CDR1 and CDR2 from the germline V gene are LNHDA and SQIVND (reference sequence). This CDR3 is CVSSIWQAGANVLTF. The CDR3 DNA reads TGTGTCAGTAGTATTTGGCAAGCTGGGGCCAACGTCCTGACTTTC.

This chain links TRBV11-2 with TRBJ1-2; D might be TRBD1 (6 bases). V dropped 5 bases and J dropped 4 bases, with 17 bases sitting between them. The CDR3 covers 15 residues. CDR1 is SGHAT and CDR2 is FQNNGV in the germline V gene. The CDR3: CASSVALTGSYGYTF. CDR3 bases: TGTGCCAGCAGCGTCGCATTAACAGGGAGCTATGGCTACACCTTC.

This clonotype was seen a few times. CDR3 sequence: CASSQGSLLHRNYGYTF. In DNA form, the CDR3 reads TGTGCCAGCAGCCAAGGATCCCTCCTGCACAGGAACTATGGCTACACCTTC. The rearrangement uses TRBV3-1 and TRBJ1-2; D is perhaps TRBD1 (5 bases). Looked up from germline, CDR1 is LGHDT and CDR2 is YNNKEL (reference sequence). Trimming took off 1 base at V and 2 bases at J, with 17 bases between the two ends. The CDR3 sequence is 17 residues long.

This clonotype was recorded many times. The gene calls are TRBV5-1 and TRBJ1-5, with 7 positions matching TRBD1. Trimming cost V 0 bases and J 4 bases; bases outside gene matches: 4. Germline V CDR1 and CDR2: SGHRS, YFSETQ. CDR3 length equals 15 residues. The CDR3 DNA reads TGCGCCAGCAGCTTGGTACCGGGACAGAATCAGCCCCAGCATTTT. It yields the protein CASSLVPGQNQPQHF.

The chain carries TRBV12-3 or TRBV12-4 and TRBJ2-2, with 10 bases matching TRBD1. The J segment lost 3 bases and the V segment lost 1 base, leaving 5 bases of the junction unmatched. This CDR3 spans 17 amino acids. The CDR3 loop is CASSLVAGQGHTGELFF. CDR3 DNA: TGTGCCAGCAGTTTAGTGGCGGGACAGGGGCACACCGGGGAGCTGTTTTTT.

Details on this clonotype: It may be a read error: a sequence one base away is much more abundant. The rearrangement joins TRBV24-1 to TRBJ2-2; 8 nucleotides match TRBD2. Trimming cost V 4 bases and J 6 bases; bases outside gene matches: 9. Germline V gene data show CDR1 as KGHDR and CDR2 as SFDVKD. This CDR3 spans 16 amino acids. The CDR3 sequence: CATSDPGGSGAGELFF. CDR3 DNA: TGTGCCACCAGTGACCCCGGCGGTAGCGGGGCCGGGGAGCTGTTTTTT.